This TCR beta chain was captured in a study of graft-versus-host responses after intestinal transplantation. Across the whole study: Isolated intestinal, liver-intestinal, or multivisceral transplants had been given to the recipients. Tacrolimus and steroids were given for about three years to all recipients after anti-thymocyte globulin induction. Study-level points and caveats: The marrow of recipients harbored GvH clones, and ileum or blood showed some of them first. Among circulating GvH clones, peak levels were associated with early post-transplant declines in HvG clones.

The CDR3 consists of 15 residues. Sequencing was performed with immunoSEQ multiplex PCR; in TCRdb, only in-frame clones are kept and a portion is missing. The table shows 85,000 to 100,000 clones, with 86% occurring only once. Remarks on this clone: No antigen is known for it.

This receptor was obtained from a human patient who received an intestinal transplant, so some T cells may come from the graft donor. Specimen: PBMCs, collected 255 days after intestinal transplant. The chain recombines TRBV21-1 with TRBJ1-1; the D call of TRBD1 is as the table states it, not checked on the DNA. TRBV21-1 is classified as a pseudogene. The CDR3 loop is CASSTPPGKNTEAFF. In DNA form, the CDR3 reads TGTGCCAGCAGCACTCCCCCAGGGAAGAACACTGAAGCTTTCTTT.